The T cell receptor beta chain described here comes from a study of T-cell memory formation after mild COVID-19. The V and J ends lost 9 bases and 2 bases respectively, with 11 bases between them. The CDR3 extends over 13 amino acids. TCRdb analysed the 5' RACE reads with MiXCR anew, one entry per CDR3 protein. The sample records hundreds of thousands of distinct CDR3 sequences, about a fifth being singletons. The TCR sequence derives from an adult woman who had mild COVID-19 (a few samples of this study predate the infection). Cell type and time point are not known. Material: PBMCs or a T cell subset sorted from them (not recorded which). This chain uses TRBV12-3 or TRBV12-4 with TRBJ2-1; D is possibly TRBD2 (6 bases). The CDR3 region has the DNA TGTGCCAGTCGGACTACTCCCTACAATGAGCAGTTCTTC. Residues: CASRTTPYNEQFF.